Below, one T cell receptor (beta chain) is given with its context. Original processing notes: Reference gene primer amplification gave nucleated cell count estimates. TCRdb's copy holds only in-frame clones and misses some; the assay was immunoSEQ multiplex PCR. V and J calls plus clone size are reproduced from that table; the DNA served to infer D and trimming. This table holds 210,000 or so clones, about 92% found once. V was trimmed by 5 bases and J by 7 bases, leaving 14 bases between them. The CDR3 has 13 amino acids. Germline CDR1 reads SEHNR; CDR2 reads FQNEAQ (reference sequence). The record originates from a study of blood T cell repertoires in COVID-19. Study at large: COVID-19 samples, acute and convalescent, were from the United States, Italy and Spain. Nucleic acid was either cDNA or gDNA, and it came from T cells, B-cell-depleted T cells, or PBMCs.

The J gene is TRBJ2-5, the V gene TRBV7-9, with D possibly being TRBD2 (6 bases). The material sequenced was peripheral blood. The sequence came from a man aged 30 to 45 with acute or convalescent COVID-19. The DNA for the CDR3 is TGTGCCAGCAGCCGGGGACTTTTGGGGACCCAGTACTTC. Its translation: CASSRGLLGTQYF.